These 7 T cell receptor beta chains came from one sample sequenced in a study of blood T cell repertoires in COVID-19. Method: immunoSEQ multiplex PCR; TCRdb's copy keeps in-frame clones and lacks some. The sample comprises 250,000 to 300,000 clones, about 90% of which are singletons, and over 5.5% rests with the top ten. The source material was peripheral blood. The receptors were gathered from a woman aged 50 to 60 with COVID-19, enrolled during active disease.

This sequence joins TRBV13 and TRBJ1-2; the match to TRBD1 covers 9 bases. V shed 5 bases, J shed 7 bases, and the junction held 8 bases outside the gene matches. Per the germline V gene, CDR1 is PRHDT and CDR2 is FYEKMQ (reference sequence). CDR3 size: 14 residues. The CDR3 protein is CASSQGTGTRGYTF. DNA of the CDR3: TGTGCCAGCAGCCAAGGGACAGGGACCCGTGGCTACACCTTC.

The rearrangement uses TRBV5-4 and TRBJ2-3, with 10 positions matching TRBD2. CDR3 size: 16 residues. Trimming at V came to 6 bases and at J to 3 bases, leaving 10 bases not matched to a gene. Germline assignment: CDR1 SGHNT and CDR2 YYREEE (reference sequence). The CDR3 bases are TGTGCCAGCACCTTAGCGGGAGGCCTTCTTACAGATACGCAGTATTTT. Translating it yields CASTLAGGLLTDTQYF.

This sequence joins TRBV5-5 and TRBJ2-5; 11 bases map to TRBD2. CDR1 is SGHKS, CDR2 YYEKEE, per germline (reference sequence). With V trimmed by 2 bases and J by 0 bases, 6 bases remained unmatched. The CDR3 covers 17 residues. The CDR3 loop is CASSLVASGGYQETQYF. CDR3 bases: TGTGCCAGCAGCTTAGTGGCTAGCGGGGGGTACCAAGAGACCCAGTACTTC.

DNA for the CDR3: TGTGCCAGCAGCTTAGTGGTCACGGGGGGCGAGCAGTTCTTC. Protein product: CASSLVVTGGEQFF. This chain links TRBV7-2 with TRBJ2-1; D possibly corresponds to TRBD2 (7 bases). With 1 base removed from V and 10 bases from J, the gap between germline ends came to 14 bases. The V gene's germline CDR1 is SGHTA and CDR2 FQGNSA. The CDR3 is made up of 14 amino acids.

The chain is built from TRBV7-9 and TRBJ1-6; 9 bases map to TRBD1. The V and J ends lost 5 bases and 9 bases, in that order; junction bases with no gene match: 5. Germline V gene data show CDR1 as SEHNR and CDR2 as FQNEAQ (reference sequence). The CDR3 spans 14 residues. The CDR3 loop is CASSDRDRVSPLHF. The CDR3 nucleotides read TGTGCCAGCAGCGACCGGGACAGGGTTTCACCCCTCCACTTT.

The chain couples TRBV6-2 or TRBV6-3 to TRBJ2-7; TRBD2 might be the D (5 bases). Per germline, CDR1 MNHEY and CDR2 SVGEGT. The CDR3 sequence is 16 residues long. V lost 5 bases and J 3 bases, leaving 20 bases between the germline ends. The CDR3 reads CASSPHRGAGGYEQYF. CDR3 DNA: TGTGCCAGCAGTCCCCACCGGGGAGCCGGAGGCTACGAGCAGTACTTC.

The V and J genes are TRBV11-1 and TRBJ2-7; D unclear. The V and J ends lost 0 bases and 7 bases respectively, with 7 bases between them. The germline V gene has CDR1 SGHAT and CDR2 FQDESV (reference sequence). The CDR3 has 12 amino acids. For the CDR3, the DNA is TGTGCCAGCAGCTTAGCGAGGAAGGAGCAGTACTTC. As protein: CASSLARKEQYF.